This entry lists 20 T cell receptor beta chains sequenced from one sample in a study of monozygotic twins with inflammatory bowel disease. From its re-call of the 5' RACE reads, TCRdb lists each CDR3 protein once, without DNA. This specimen shows over 200,000 distinct CDR3 sequences; the ten leading clones hold less than 9%. Material for sequencing was blood. The receptor set was obtained from a human donor with ulcerative colitis or Crohn's disease, or a healthy co-twin of an affected twin (not recorded which).

The chain recombines TRBV29-1 with TRBJ2-1; TCRdb's D call, TRBD1, is unchecked because there is no DNA. The CDR3 extends over 12 amino acids. The germline CDR1 and CDR2 sequences are SQVTM and ANQGSEA. CDR3 amino acids: CSVEGRANEQFF.

The chain carries TRBV7-2 and TRBJ2-7. Germline V CDR1 and CDR2: SGHTA, FQGNSA. This CDR3 region has 14 residues. The CDR3 protein is CASSLGPSLYEQYF.

The J gene is TRBJ1-4, the V gene TRBV9. In germline, CDR1 is SGDLS, CDR2 YYNGEE. The CDR3 covers 15 residues. The CDR3 spells CASSASAATNEKLFF.

V gene TRBV7-2 combines with J gene TRBJ2-7; TCRdb gives TRBD2 as the D gene, but with no DNA this cannot be confirmed. In germline, CDR1 is SGHTA, CDR2 FQGNSA. There are 14 residues in the CDR3. Here the CDR3 reads CASSKDGRSYEQYF.

V usage is TRBV29-1 and J usage is TRBJ2-7; TCRdb proposes TRBD1, but this gene call is untestable without DNA. Looked up from germline, CDR1 is SQVTM and CDR2 is ANQGSEA. The CDR3 is 12 residues long. The chain's CDR3 is CSVRIQGSEQYF.

The chain recombines TRBV12-3 or TRBV12-4 with TRBJ2-3. This CDR3 is built from 16 residues. CDR3 amino acids: CASSLGLNRVTDTQYF.

CDR3 sequence reads: CASSLPTEHNEQFF. The gene calls are TRBV18 and TRBJ2-1. Looked up from germline, CDR1 is KGHSH and CDR2 is LQKENI. The CDR3 has 14 residues.

This chain connects TRBV29-1 to TRBJ2-3; checking the TCRdb D call of TRBD1 is not possible without DNA. From germline, CDR1 is SQVTM and CDR2 ANQGSEA. There are 15 residues in the CDR3. This chain's CDR3 is CSVDRGTGTTDTQYF.

Here the CDR3 reads CATSSQTGYEQYF. The chain recombines TRBV24-1 with TRBJ2-7. Germline CDR1 KGHDR, CDR2 SFDVKD. The CDR3 covers 13 residues.

The chain employs TRBV7-3 and TRBJ2-1. This CDR3 spans 14 amino acids. Germline CDR1 is SGHTA and CDR2 is FQGTGA. CDR3 loop: CASSLQPLTNEQFF.

The chain carries TRBV2 and TRBJ2-7. The CDR3 has 11 amino acids. The germline gives CDR1 SNHLY, CDR2 FYNNEI. CDR3 region: CASSVDYEQYF.

The CDR3 here is CAGSLGLGLNYGYTF. This chain joins TRBV11-2 and TRBJ1-2. CDR1 is SGHAT, CDR2 FQNNGV, per germline. This CDR3 is 15 amino acids long.

This chain uses TRBV20-1 with TRBJ2-2; TCRdb's D gene call, TRBD1, goes unchecked for lack of DNA. The germline V gene has CDR1 DFQATT and CDR2 SNEGSKA (reference sequence). This CDR3 comprises 16 residues. CDR3 sequence: CSARGWGTGYTGELFF.

The genes are TRBV4-3 and TRBJ2-3. Germline lookup yields CDR1 LGHNA and CDR2 YSLEER. This CDR3 has 15 amino acids. The CDR3 loop is CASSQVGFSTDTQYF.

The gene calls are TRBV5-1 and TRBJ2-7. The CDR3 has 16 residues. The germline gives CDR1 SGHRS, CDR2 YFSETQ. CDR3 in amino acids: CASSGAQAKLDDEQYF.

V usage is TRBV6-1 and J usage is TRBJ2-3; the D call of TRBD1 rests on TCRdb alone, since no DNA is present to check it. The germline gives CDR1 MNHNS, CDR2 SASEGT. This CDR3 has 14 residues. CDR3 sequence reads: CASKGRKITDTQYF.

This sequence joins TRBV11-2 and TRBJ1-1. Germline lookup yields CDR1 SGHAT and CDR2 FQNNGV. This CDR3 has 13 residues. The CDR3 spells CASSLDRRTEAFF.

V and J are TRBV7-2 and TRBJ2-3; there is no DNA to check the TCRdb D call of TRBD1. This CDR3 region has 14 residues. CDR1 and CDR2 (germline): SGHTA, FQGNSA. The CDR3 spells CASTQPGDRGTQYF.

The chain links TRBV29-1 to TRBJ2-1. Germline V gene lookup returns CDR1 SQVTM and CDR2 ANQGSEA. The CDR3 sequence is 13 residues long. CDR3 sequence reads: CSVASLSYNEQFF.

The chain joins TRBV5-4 to TRBJ2-2; TCRdb's D call of TRBD1 is untestable without DNA. This CDR3 has 17 amino acids. Germline CDR1 and CDR2: SGHNT and YYREEE (reference sequence). This chain's CDR3 is CASADQDRSDYTGELFF.